Listed here are 9 T cell receptor beta chains from one sample, sequenced in a study of blood T cell repertoires in COVID-19. Sequenced by immunoSEQ multiplex PCR; TCRdb stores in-frame clones only, minus some. The sample lists under 250,000 clones, roughly 84% occurring once. The source material was peripheral blood. These receptors came from a woman in her sixties or seventies who had recovered from COVID-19.

V gene TRBV27 combines with J gene TRBJ2-1, with TRBD2 as a possible D gene (6 bases). The CDR3 consists of 17 residues. Trimming took off 2 bases at V and 6 bases at J, with 20 bases between the two ends. Germline V gene sequence: CDR1 MNHEY, CDR2 SMNVEV (reference sequence). DNA of the CDR3: TGTGCCAGCAGTTTACATGTGGGGGGATCTTTGGTCAATGAGCAGTTCTTC. Its translation is CASSLHVGGSLVNEQFF.

The chain recombines TRBV5-6 with TRBJ1-2; D gene unclear. The CDR3 covers 11 residues. Germline V lookup: CDR1 SGHDT, CDR2 YYEEEE. V shed 3 bases and J shed 5 bases, with 5 bases lying between them. This CDR3 is CASSYSYGYTF. The CDR3 nucleotides are TGTGCCAGCAGCTATTCTTATGGCTACACCTTC.

In nucleotides, the CDR3 is TGTGCCACCAGCAGAGATCGAACAGGGAAGAACTATGGCTACACCTTC. This encodes CATSRDRTGKNYGYTF. The chain employs TRBV15 and TRBJ1-2, with D possibly matching TRBD1 (6 bases). Trimming cost V 0 bases and J 2 bases, with 13 bases left between them. This CDR3 spans 16 amino acids. CDR1 is LNHNV and CDR2 is YYDKDF in the germline V gene (reference sequence).

The V call is TRBV27, the J call TRBJ2-7, with 7 nucleotides matching TRBD1. The CDR3 is made up of 14 amino acids. The V gene end was trimmed by 3 bases and the J gene end by 5 bases; junction bases not matched to a gene: 7. Germline V gene lookup returns CDR1 MNHEY and CDR2 SMNVEV (reference sequence). CDR3 sequence (DNA): TGTGCCAGCAGTTTCAAAACAGGGGTGGACGAGCAGTACTTC. It encodes CASSFKTGVDEQYF.

This clone is a singleton in its sample. The J gene is TRBJ1-1, the V gene TRBV11-1, with 7 positions matching TRBD1. The CDR3 has 15 amino acids. In germline, CDR1 is SGHAT, CDR2 FQDESV (reference sequence). J lost 4 bases, V lost 5 bases, and 10 bases had no gene match. The CDR3 loop reads CASSLRQGVVTEAFF. The CDR3 DNA sequence: TGTGCCAGCAGCCTTCGTCAGGGGGTCGTCACTGAAGCTTTCTTT.

The chain is built from TRBV13 and TRBJ1-2, with a tentative D call TRBD1 (5 bases). V was clipped by 8 bases and J by 4 bases, with 14 bases between them. Germline CDR1 is PRHDT and CDR2 is FYEKMQ (reference sequence). The CDR3 totals 13 residues. As DNA, the CDR3 is TGTGCCAGCTGCCATAGGGGTTCCTATGGCTACACCTTC. Translation: CASCHRGSYGYTF.

This sequence joins TRBV30 and TRBJ1-5; D is possibly TRBD1 (5 bases). The CDR3 is 13 amino acids. Germline values: CDR1 GTSNPN, CDR2 SVGIG (reference sequence). The V end was cut by 3 bases, the J end by 5 bases, with 11 bases between. The chain's CDR3 is CAWSLGGDQPQHF. In DNA, the CDR3 is TGTGCCTGGAGCCTAGGAGGGGATCAGCCCCAGCATTTT.

V gene TRBV13 combines with J gene TRBJ1-4, with 9 positions matching TRBD1. After removal of 5 bases from V and 8 bases from J, the junction contained 9 bases not matched to a gene. The CDR3 consists of 15 residues. From germline, CDR1 is PRHDT and CDR2 FYEKMQ (reference sequence). The CDR3, as DNA: TGTGCCAGCAGCACATCGAACAGGGGGCGGGAAAAACTGTTTTTT. Translated: CASSTSNRGREKLFF. Combining the CDR3 with reference TRBV13 and TRBJ1-4 gives the whole variable domain AAGVIQSPRHLIKEKRETATLKCYPIPRHDTVYWYQQGPGQDPQFLISFYEKMQSDKGSIPDRFSAQQFSDYHSELNMSSLELGDSALYFCASSTSNRGREKLFFGSGTQLSVL.

For this clone: The junction shows a germline mismatch at one end, possibly a read error. This sequence joins TRBV7-7 and TRBJ2-1, with TRBD2 matching 10 bases. The germline V gene has CDR1 SSHAT and CDR2 FNYEAQ (reference sequence). The CDR3 has 19 residues. The CDR3 loop reads CASSLVPPTSGASYNEQFF. As DNA, the CDR3 is TGTGCTAGCAGCTTAGTCCCGCCAACTAGCGGGGCCTCCTACAATGAGCAGTTCTTC. Together with reference TRBV7-7 and TRBJ2-1, the CDR3 gives the full variable domain: GAGVSQSPRYKVTKRGQDVTLRCDPISSHATLYWYQQALGQGPEFLTYFNYEAQPDKSGLPSDRFSAERPEGSISTLTIQRTEQRDSAMYRCASSLVPPTSGASYNEQFFGPGTRLTVL.